A selection of T cell receptor beta chains follows, all from one sample in a study of identical twins. TCRdb fed the 5' RACE reads into MiXCR, producing one record per CDR3 protein. Of about 660,000 distinct CDR3 sequences in the sample, over 8.5% were seen once. This sample also belongs to another study, concerning yellow fever vaccine responses in identical twins.

The sequencing input was PBMCs. Every receptor here comes from a woman between 18 and 29 years old in good health. Each CDR3 is given with its conserved first and last residue. The D gene is left open where the match is weak. Expanded clones get a size class; other rows say once, few or many, or leave the size out.

>few|TRBD2|TRBJ2-3|TRBV10-3
CAISHETSGGDTQYF
TGTGCCATCAGCCATGAGACTAGCGGAGGAGATACGCAGTATTTT
>NA|NA|TRBJ2-1|TRBV14
CASSQEGDPGFPNEQFF
TGTGCCAGCAGCCAAGAAGGGGACCCCGGGTTTCCGAATGAGCAGTTCTTC
>few|TRBD1|TRBJ1-4|TRBV12-3/TRBV12-4
CASGPDRGFEKLFF
TGTGCCAGCGGCCCGGACAGGGGGTTTGAAAAACTGTTTTTT
>NA|TRBD2|TRBJ2-5|TRBV25-1
CASSPTSTQETQYF
TGTGCCAGCAGCCCGACTAGCACCCAAGAGACCCAGTACTTC
>NA|NA|TRBJ1-1|TRBV12-3/TRBV12-4
CASSLSGFTEAFF
TGTGCCAGCAGTTTGTCAGGGTTCACTGAAGCTTTCTTT
>NA|NA|TRBJ2-1|TRBV7-9
CASIKFMGSWDEQFF
TGTGCCAGCATTAAGTTTATGGGCTCGTGGGATGAGCAGTTCTTC
>few|NA|TRBJ2-2|TRBV15
CATSRVGGGADVGELFF
TGTGCCACCAGCAGAGTGGGAGGTGGTGCAGATGTCGGGGAGCTGTTTTTT
>many|TRBD1|TRBJ2-2|TRBV25-1
CASGQGFGELFF
TGTGCCAGCGGACAGGGGTTTGGGGAGCTGTTTTTT
>NA|NA|TRBJ2-7|TRBV7-9
CASSLDHLDEQYF
TGTGCCAGCAGCTTGGACCATTTAGACGAGCAGTACTTC
>few|TRBD1|TRBJ1-1|TRBV7-2
CASRRTGEGMNTEAFF
TGTGCCAGCAGACGGACAGGGGAGGGAATGAACACTGAAGCTTTCTTT
>NA|TRBD1|TRBJ2-1|TRBV28
CASSPDRGPHSYNEQFF
TGTGCCAGCAGTCCGGACAGGGGGCCTCATTCCTACAATGAGCAGTTCTTC
>many|TRBD1|TRBJ2-3|TRBV25-1
CASSAGQGRGDTQYF
TGTGCCAGCAGTGCGGGACAGGGACGTGGCGATACGCAGTATTTT
>NA|NA|TRBJ2-1|TRBV11-2
CASSFRQNNEQFF
TGTGCCAGCAGCTTTAGACAAAACAATGAGCAGTTCTTC
>many|NA|TRBJ2-5|TRBV12-3/TRBV12-4
CASSLGQLYQETQYF
TGTGCCAGCAGTTTGGGCCAACTGTACCAAGAGACCCAGTACTTC
>NA|TRBD2|TRBJ2-1|TRBV7-2
CASSRTSSGPVVEQFF
TGTGCCAGCAGCCGCACCTCTAGCGGCCCGGTAGTTGAGCAGTTCTTC
>few|NA|TRBJ2-1|TRBV7-9
CASGVNEGDNEQFF
TGTGCCAGCGGAGTTAACGAGGGCGACAATGAGCAGTTCTTC
>few|NA|TRBJ2-7|TRBV7-2
CASSSYLGYEQYF
TGTGCCAGCAGCTCCTACCTAGGGTACGAGCAGTACTTC
>few|NA|TRBJ2-7|TRBV7-9
CASSSLFGTWDEQYF
TGTGCCAGCAGCTCTCTATTCGGGACCTGGGACGAGCAGTACTTC
>many|TRBD1|TRBJ1-1|TRBV6-5
CASSSQGFGTEAFF
TGTGCCAGCAGTTCACAGGGGTTCGGCACTGAAGCTTTCTTT
>NA|NA|TRBJ2-5|TRBV5-1
CASSPGLVGETQYF
TGCGCCAGCAGCCCGGGGTTGGTGGGGGAGACCCAGTACTTC
>many|TRBD1|TRBJ2-1|TRBV12-3/TRBV12-4
CASSHRGEQFF
TGTGCCAGCAGCCACAGGGGCGAGCAGTTCTTC
>NA|NA|TRBJ1-4|TRBV6-1
CASSRSINEKLFF
TGTGCCAGCAGTCGAAGTATCAATGAAAAACTGTTTTTT
>NA|NA|TRBJ2-7|TRBV7-2
CASSLAGIGYEQYF
TGTGCCAGCAGCTTAGCAGGGATCGGATACGAGCAGTACTTC
>many|NA|TRBJ2-3|TRBV9
CASSVRWRGGMGTDTQYF
TGTGCCAGCAGCGTAAGGTGGAGGGGGGGCATGGGCACAGATACGCAGTATTTT
>many|TRBD1|TRBJ1-2|TRBV12-3/TRBV12-4
CASMRDRGKANYGYTF
TGTGCCAGCATGAGGGACAGGGGTAAAGCTAACTATGGCTACACCTTC
>few|NA|TRBJ1-3|TRBV27
CASSLTAGVGNTIYF
TGTGCCAGCAGTTTAACAGCGGGGGTTGGAAACACCATATATTTT
>few|TRBD1|TRBJ1-1|TRBV5-1
CASSGDRGPNTEAFF
TGCGCCAGCAGCGGGGACAGGGGTCCGAACACTGAAGCTTTCTTT
>few|TRBD1|TRBJ2-1|TRBV5-1
CASSFGQGAGEQFF
TGCGCCAGCAGCTTCGGACAGGGGGCAGGTGAGCAGTTCTTC
>many|NA|TRBJ2-1|TRBV10-3
CAISWTAVPNEQFF
TGTGCCATCAGCTGGACTGCGGTGCCCAATGAGCAGTTCTTC
>many|TRBD1|TRBJ2-5|TRBV7-9
CASSLGTGRETQYF
TGTGCCAGCAGCTTAGGGACAGGGCGGGAGACCCAGTACTTC
>many|TRBD2|TRBJ2-1|TRBV12-3/TRBV12-4
CASTSSAGVDEQFF
TGTGCCAGCACCTCCTCGGCGGGAGTTGATGAGCAGTTCTTC